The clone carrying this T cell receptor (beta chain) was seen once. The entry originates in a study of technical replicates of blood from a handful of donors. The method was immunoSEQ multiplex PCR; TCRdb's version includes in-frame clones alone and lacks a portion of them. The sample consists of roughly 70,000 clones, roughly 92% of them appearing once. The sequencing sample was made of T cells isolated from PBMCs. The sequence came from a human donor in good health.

The CDR3 DNA sequence: TGTGCCAGCAGCCTGAGGGGGGTAGCGGGAGTCGCGTACGAGCAGTACTTC. Translating it yields CASSLRGVAGVAYEQYF. The chain joins TRBV11-3 to TRBJ2-7; 9 bases are a match to TRBD2. Trimming took 5 bases from V and 4 from J; bases not matched to a gene: 15. CDR3 length: 17 residues. The V gene's germline CDR1 is SGHNT and CDR2 YENEEA.